What follows are 18 T cell receptor beta chains derived from one specimen sequenced in a study of EBV T-cell therapy then PD-1 blockade in nasopharyngeal carcinoma. The time point is: 266 days after commencement of treatment, after nivolumab therapy. Regarding treatment: AdE1-LMPpoly-expanded autologous EBV-specific T-cell therapy followed by anti-PD-1 nivolumab. Their specific antigens are unknown. The data were produced by immunoSEQ multiplex PCR, yet TCRdb's version contains in-frame clones alone and is incomplete. The repertoire holds about 20,000 clones, with about 86% as singletons. The source material was CD8+ T cells from blood, sampled around day 250 from a patient whose treatment included autologous EBV-specific T cells and nivolumab. These receptors all stem from a man aged 35 to 55 with nasopharyngeal carcinoma.

This rearrangement joins TRBV3-1 (or the pseudogene TRBV3-2) to TRBJ2-1; possible D gene TRBD2, 5 bases. Trimming took 0 bases from V and 9 from J, leaving 9 bases between them. CDR3 size: 13 residues. CDR1 is LGHDT and CDR2 is YNNKEL in the germline V gene (reference sequence). Written as DNA, the CDR3 is TGTGCCAGCAGCCAAGACGCTAGCCGTGAGCAGTTCTTC. As protein: CASSQDASREQFF.

The chain recombines TRBV6-5 with TRBJ1-2; tentatively, D is TRBD1 (5 bases). Germline values: CDR1 MNHEY, CDR2 SVGAGI. V was clipped by 6 bases and J by 0 bases, with 14 bases between them. The CDR3 covers 15 residues. This CDR3 is CASSLGPEANYGYTF. The CDR3, as DNA: TGTGCCAGCAGCCTGGGACCGGAGGCTAACTATGGCTACACCTTC.

The sample holds one count of this clone. The chain links TRBV7-8 to TRBJ1-2; D gene unclear. Germline loops: CDR1 SGHVS, CDR2 FQNEAQ. The CDR3 has 12 amino acids. V lost 5 bases and J 4 bases, leaving 8 bases between the germline ends. The CDR3 here is CASSPRSYGYTF. DNA of the CDR3: TGTGCCAGCAGCCCCCGGTCCTATGGCTACACCTTC.

This clone was found once. The V gene is TRBV15, the J gene TRBJ2-7, with TRBD2 matching 8 bases. Germline V gene data show CDR1 as LNHNV and CDR2 as YYDKDF (reference sequence). CDR3 length: 15 residues. V lost 7 bases and J lost 2; bases outside the gene matches: 10. The CDR3 region has the DNA TGTGCCACCACCCACGGACGGGGGGGGACCTACGAGCAGTACTTC. Protein sequence: CATTHGRGGTYEQYF.

The rearrangement joins TRBV3-1 (or the pseudogene TRBV3-2) to TRBJ1-6; D is ambiguous. The CDR3 extends over 13 amino acids. Germline CDR1 and CDR2: LGHDT and YNNKEL (reference sequence). Trimming pared 1 base from V and 9 bases from J, leaving 7 bases between. The CDR3 sequence: CASSQGPSSPLHF. The CDR3 coding sequence is TGTGCCAGCAGCCAAGGCCCCAGTTCACCCCTCCACTTT.

This clone is medium-sized by share. The V and J genes are TRBV7-9 and TRBJ1-3; 7 bases align to TRBD1. Trimming at V came to 6 bases and at J to 0 bases, leaving 14 bases not matched to a gene. Per germline, CDR1 SEHNR and CDR2 FQNEAQ (reference sequence). The CDR3 has 18 amino acids. CDR3 region: CASRIPRGTGDSGNTIYF. In nucleotides, the CDR3 is TGTGCCAGCAGGATACCCCGAGGAACAGGGGACTCTGGAAACACCATATATTTT.

The chain carries TRBV2 and TRBJ1-2; no clear D gene. There are 10 residues in the CDR3. CDR1 and CDR2 (germline): SNHLY, FYNNEI. For the CDR3, the DNA is TGTGCTAGCCCAGTAAATGGCTACACCTTC. Protein product: CASPVNGYTF. Together with reference TRBV2 and TRBJ1-2, the CDR3 gives the full variable domain: EPEVTQTPSHQVTQMGQEVILRCVPISNHLYFYWYRQILGQKVEFLVSFYNNEISEKSEIFDDQFSVERPDGSNFTLKIRSTKLEDSAMYFCASPVNGYTFGSGTRLTVV.

The rearrangement joins TRBV6-4 to TRBJ2-2; D unclear. The germline V gene encodes CDR1 MRHNA and CDR2 SNTAGT. The CDR3 contains 15 residues. Trimming removed 4 bases from V and 3 bases from J, with 12 bases in between. The CDR3 is CASSVSPADTGELFF. CDR3 bases: TGTGCCAGCAGTGTGTCACCGGCGGACACCGGGGAGCTGTTTTTT.

CDR3 in DNA: TGTGCCAGCAGTGACCGGACAGGACTGGAGGAGCAGTACTTC. As protein: CASSDRTGLEEQYF. The gene calls are TRBV25-1 and TRBJ2-7; 7 bases are a match to TRBD1. The CDR3 extends over 14 amino acids. Germline V gene lookup returns CDR1 MGHDK and CDR2 SYGVNS. V lost 3 bases to trimming and J lost 7 bases; unmatched junction nucleotides: 9.

The chain recombines TRBV10-3 with TRBJ1-1; D remains ambiguous. CDR1 and CDR2 from the germline V gene are ENHRY and SYGVKD. V lost 1 base and J 1 base, leaving 13 bases between the germline ends. The CDR3 has 16 residues. The CDR3 protein is CAISEFSPRPNTEAFF. The CDR3 DNA sequence: TGTGCCATCAGTGAGTTCTCGCCCCGTCCGAACACTGAAGCTTTCTTT.

By frequency in the sample, this clone is medium-sized. The chain carries TRBV7-3 and TRBJ2-1; TRBD2 might be the D (6 bases). Trimming took 3 bases from V and 8 from J, leaving 14 bases between them. The CDR3 sequence is 14 residues long. Germline V gives CDR1 SGHTA, CDR2 FQGTGA. For the CDR3, the DNA is TGTGCCAGCAGCTTCCGCGCCGGGGAGGATGAGCAGTTCTTC. Translated, it gives CASSFRAGEDEQFF.

For this clone: Other DNA sequences in the sample encode the same CDR3. The gene calls are TRBV9 and TRBJ1-1; D may be TRBD1 (5 bases). Trimming removed 8 bases from V and 5 bases from J, with 19 bases in between. Germline V gives CDR1 SGDLS, CDR2 YYNGEE. The CDR3 runs 14 residues. The CDR3 DNA follows: TGTGCCAGTAGCCCCGGTCGGGGGGTGACTGAAGCTTTCTTT. Its translation is CASSPGRGVTEAFF.

V usage is TRBV27 and J usage is TRBJ2-7; D not certain. From germline, CDR1 is MNHEY and CDR2 SMNVEV (reference sequence). The V and J ends lost 2 bases and 0 bases respectively, with 14 bases between them. The CDR3 consists of 16 residues. The CDR3 nucleotides read TGTGCCAGCAGTTTAGGTTCAGGATGGATCTCCTACGAGCAGTACTTC. Residues: CASSLGSGWISYEQYF.

The chain uses TRBV4-3 and TRBJ1-5, with D perhaps matching TRBD1 (5 bases). CDR1 and CDR2 from the germline V gene are LGHNA and YSLEER. This CDR3 region has 18 residues. Trimming took off 0 bases at V and 0 bases at J, with 15 bases between the two ends. In nucleotides, the CDR3 is TGCGCCAGCAGCCAAGATATCGAAGCAGGGTATAGCAATCAGCCCCAGCATTTT. Translated: CASSQDIEAGYSNQPQHF.

Notes on this clone: The junction departs from the called germline gene at one end, perhaps through a read error. This chain links TRBV25-1 with TRBJ1-6; D might be TRBD1 (6 bases). This CDR3 has 12 amino acids. Germline V lookup: CDR1 MGHDK, CDR2 SYGVNS. DNA of the CDR3: TGTGCCAGCAGTGAATATCGGGGGGCGCGAACGTTT. It translates to CASSEYRGARTF.

This chain connects TRBV10-2 to TRBJ1-1; TRBD1 aligns across 8 bases. Trimming at V came to 3 bases and at J to 0 bases, leaving 15 bases not matched to a gene. CDR3 length: 19 residues. Looked up from germline, CDR1 is WSHSY and CDR2 is SAAADI. The CDR3 loop reads CASSDETGVDGSMNTEAFF. The CDR3 region has the DNA TGCGCCAGCAGTGATGAGACAGGGGTAGACGGGTCAATGAACACTGAAGCTTTCTTT.

The chain links TRBV6-1 to TRBJ1-2; D not resolved. V dropped 2 bases and J dropped 0 bases, with 7 bases sitting between them. This CDR3 is 14 amino acids long. CDR1 MNHNS and CDR2 SASEGT come from the germline V gene. The CDR3 nucleotides are TGTGCCAGCAGTGAACGGAGACCTAACTATGGCTACACCTTC. Translating gives CASSERRPNYGYTF.

V gene TRBV9 combines with J gene TRBJ2-3; possible D gene TRBD1, 6 bases. Deletions cut 3 bases from V and 2 bases from J, with 10 bases between. Germline V gene sequence: CDR1 SGDLS, CDR2 YYNGEE. The CDR3 extends over 14 amino acids. In nucleotides, the CDR3 is TGTGCCAGCAGCGCCCGGGACAACACAGATACGCAGTATTTT. This encodes CASSARDNTDTQYF. The variable domain in full, with the rest retrieved from reference TRBV9 and TRBJ2-3, is DSGVTQTPKHLITATGQRVTLRCSPRSGDLSVYWYQQSLDQGLQFLIQYYNGEERAKGNILERFSAQQFPDLHSELNLSSLELGDSALYFCASSARDNTDTQYFGPGTRLTVL.